This section outlines one T cell receptor beta chain sequence together with its context. CDR3 length: 12 amino acids. Trimming shortened V by 6 bases and J by 6 bases, and 9 bases separated the two germline ends. Germline V gene sequence: CDR1 SNHLY, CDR2 FYNNEI. TCRdb's table, derived via immunoSEQ multiplex PCR, lists solely in-frame clones and lacks some. Counted here are about 87,000 clones, around three quarters occurring once; the ten biggest clones make up about 4%. The data are from a study of blood T cell repertoires in COVID-19. Study-level background: Sample material is recorded as cDNA or gDNA derived from T cells, B-cell-depleted T cells, or PBMCs.

Input material: peripheral blood. The chain uses TRBV2 and TRBJ1-5; the D is unclear. The receptor was isolated from a woman between 50 and 59 years old with acute or convalescent COVID-19. The CDR3 reads CASRYSGQPQHF. CDR3 DNA: TGTGCCAGCAGGTATTCCGGTCAGCCCCAGCATTTT. The full variable domain, completed using reference TRBV2 and TRBJ1-5, is EPEVTQTPSHQVTQMGQEVILRCVPISNHLYFYWYRQILGQKVEFLVSFYNNEISEKSEIFDDQFSVERPDGSNFTLKIRSTKLEDSAMYFCASRYSGQPQHFGDGTRLSIL.